Below are 16 T cell receptor beta chains sequenced from a single sample in a study of blood T cell repertoires in COVID-19. Profiling relied on immunoSEQ multiplex PCR, and the TCRdb table lists in-frame clones only, not all of them. This table holds 320,000 or so clones, around 90% found once. Sequenced sample: PBMCs or T cells enriched from blood (not recorded which). These receptors were taken from a man under 40 who had recovered from COVID-19.

The chain is built from TRBV15 and TRBJ2-2; 11 bases map to TRBD1. Losses at the gene ends were 3 bases for V and 6 bases for J; bases not matched to a gene: 6. Per the germline V gene, CDR1 is LNHNV and CDR2 is YYDKDF (reference sequence). This CDR3 spans 16 amino acids. The CDR3 DNA reads as TGTGCCACCAGCAGGGTTCTGGGACAGGGGGCCGGGGAGCTGTTTTTT. Translating gives CATSRVLGQGAGELFF.

V and J are TRBV27 and TRBJ2-7; 12 bases align to TRBD2. The V and J ends lost 8 bases and 4 bases, in that order; junction bases with no gene match: 6. Per the germline V gene, CDR1 is MNHEY and CDR2 is SMNVEV (reference sequence). This CDR3 spans 14 amino acids. Here the CDR3 reads CASQLAGGEYEQYF. CDR3 DNA: TGTGCCAGCCAGCTAGCGGGGGGGGAATACGAGCAGTACTTC.

The chain employs TRBV19 and TRBJ1-1; 8 bases line up with TRBD1. The germline gives CDR1 LNHDA, CDR2 SQIVND (reference sequence). Unmatched junction bases numbered 6, after V lost 1 base and J lost 5 bases. The CDR3 length is 15 residues. Here the CDR3 reads CASSIGRTGWTEAFF. CDR3 nucleotides: TGTGCCAGTAGTATAGGCCGGACAGGGTGGACTGAAGCTTTCTTT.

The chain couples TRBV5-1 to TRBJ2-3; TRBD2 matches 10 bases. The CDR3 is 16 amino acids. CDR1 is SGHRS and CDR2 is YFSETQ in the germline V gene. V gave up 4 bases and J gave up 2 bases; unmatched junction bases: 7. CDR3 bases: TGCGCCAGCAGCATCCTAGCGGGGGCCCCCACAGATACGCAGTATTTT. It yields the protein CASSILAGAPTDTQYF. Using reference TRBV5-1 and TRBJ2-3 for the parts outside the CDR3, the full variable domain is KAGVTQTPRYLIKTRGQQVTLSCSPISGHRSVSWYQQTPGQGLQFLFEYFSETQRNKGNFPGRFSGRQFSNSRSEMNVSTLELGDSALYLCASSILAGAPTDTQYFGPGTRLTVL.

This clone showed up just once. The V gene is TRBV7-2, the J gene TRBJ1-5; tentatively, D is TRBD1 (5 bases). This CDR3 spans 14 amino acids. V lost 2 bases, J lost 2 bases, and 7 bases lay in between. Germline V CDR1 and CDR2: SGHTA, FQGNSA. CDR3 nucleotides: TGTGCCAGCAGCTTACCCAGGGGCAATCAGCCCCAGCATTTT. Protein sequence: CASSLPRGNQPQHF.

The chain carries TRBV6-1 and TRBJ1-5; 10 bases match TRBD1. The CDR3 consists of 16 residues. The germline V gene encodes CDR1 MNHNS and CDR2 SASEGT. V lost 4 bases, J lost 0 bases, and 3 bases stayed unmatched. The DNA of the CDR3 is TGTGCCAGCAGTGTGGGACAGGGGTATAGCAATCAGCCCCAGCATTTT. Protein sequence: CASSVGQGYSNQPQHF.

The V and J genes are TRBV19 and TRBJ1-5; 8 positions agree with TRBD1. The CDR3 length is 14 residues. Trimming removed 6 bases from V and 7 bases from J; junction bases left unmatched: 8. Germline lookup yields CDR1 LNHDA and CDR2 SQIVND (reference sequence). The CDR3 spells CASRMTGEGQPQHF. The DNA of the CDR3 is TGTGCCAGTAGAATGACAGGGGAGGGCCAGCCCCAGCATTTT.

The chain links TRBV6-6 to TRBJ1-5; D not resolved. The CDR3 is made up of 10 amino acids. The V gene lost 10 bases and the J gene lost 3 bases, with 4 bases spanning the gap. Germline V gene sequence: CDR1 MNHNY, CDR2 SVGAGI (reference sequence). CDR3 sequence: CATHNQPQHF. CDR3 nucleotide sequence: TGTGCCACCCACAATCAGCCCCAGCATTTT.

The CDR3 loop reads CASNPDSNPNYGYTF. The CDR3 nucleotides are TGTGCCAGCAACCCGGACAGCAATCCTAACTATGGCTACACCTTC. This sequence joins TRBV9 and TRBJ1-2, with D perhaps matching TRBD1 (6 bases). Trimming pared 6 bases from V and 0 bases from J, leaving 15 bases between. In germline, CDR1 is SGDLS, CDR2 YYNGEE. This CDR3 region has 15 residues. The entire variable domain, with the rest obtained from reference TRBV9 and TRBJ1-2, is as follows: DSGVTQTPKHLITATGQRVTLRCSPRSGDLSVYWYQQSLDQGLQFLIQYYNGEERAKGNILERFSAQQFPDLHSELNLSSLELGDSALYFCASNPDSNPNYGYTFGSGTRLTVV.

The chain couples TRBV6-6 to TRBJ1-6, with a tentative D call TRBD1 (5 bases). The CDR3 is made up of 15 amino acids. V gave up 2 bases and J gave up 2 bases, with 7 bases separating them. CDR1 and CDR2 (germline): MNHNY, SVGAGI (reference sequence). CDR3 DNA sequence: TGTGCCAGCAGTTACGGGGCGCCCTATAATTCACCCCTCCACTTT. Protein sequence: CASSYGAPYNSPLHF.

V and J are TRBV7-6 and TRBJ2-1, with 15 bases aligning to TRBD2. The CDR3 covers 19 residues. Germline assignment: CDR1 SGHVS and CDR2 FNYEAQ. Unmatched junction bases numbered 12, after V lost 5 bases and J lost 4 bases. The CDR3 spells CASSPQPWTSGGVYNEQFF. CDR3 nucleotides: TGTGCCAGCAGCCCCCAACCGTGGACTAGCGGGGGGGTTTACAATGAGCAGTTCTTC.

The chain employs TRBV7-6 and TRBJ1-1, with TRBD1 matching over 9 bases. CDR1 and CDR2 from the germline V gene are SGHVS and FNYEAQ. V lost 0 bases to trimming and J lost 0 bases; unmatched junction nucleotides: 5. The CDR3 contains 17 residues. CDR3 nucleotide sequence: TGTGCCAGCAGCTTAGCGATTGGGACAGGGATGAACACTGAAGCTTTCTTT. Translated, it gives CASSLAIGTGMNTEAFF. The whole variable domain, filled in from reference TRBV7-6 and TRBJ1-1, reads GAGVSQSPRYKVTKRGQDVALRCDPISGHVSLYWYRQALGQGPEFLTYFNYEAQQDKSGLPNDRFSAERPEGSISTLTIQRTEQRDSAMYRCASSLAIGTGMNTEAFFGQGTRLTVV.

The chain employs TRBV9 and TRBJ2-3; no clear D. Trimming pared 0 bases from V and 6 bases from J, leaving 11 bases between. This CDR3 has 14 amino acids. The germline V gene has CDR1 SGDLS and CDR2 YYNGEE. The CDR3 loop is CASSVESNKDTQYF. The CDR3 region has the DNA TGTGCCAGCAGCGTAGAGTCAAACAAGGATACGCAGTATTTT. The complete variable domain, with remaining parts taken from reference TRBV9 and TRBJ2-3, reads DSGVTQTPKHLITATGQRVTLRCSPRSGDLSVYWYQQSLDQGLQFLIQYYNGEERAKGNILERFSAQQFPDLHSELNLSSLELGDSALYFCASSVESNKDTQYFGPGTRLTVL.

Worth noting for this clone: This sample includes further DNA sequences coding for the same CDR3. The rearrangement links TRBV5-1 to TRBJ2-1; D may be TRBD2 (6 bases). Trimming took 2 bases from V and 3 from J, leaving 6 bases between them. The germline V gene encodes CDR1 SGHRS and CDR2 YFSETQ. The length of the CDR3 is 13 residues. This CDR3 is CASSFSGYNEQFF. CDR3 sequence (DNA): TGCGCCAGCAGCTTTAGCGGCTACAATGAGCAGTTCTTC.

This clone came up once. The rearrangement uses TRBV4-2 and TRBJ2-4; 9 bases fit TRBD2. Germline loops: CDR1 LGHNA, CDR2 YNFKEQ. The CDR3 sequence is 15 residues long. V lost 3 bases and J lost 6; bases outside the gene matches: 6. CDR3 sequence (DNA): TGTGCCAGCAGCCAGAGGACTAGCGCGTCAAACATTCAGTACTTC. Residues: CASSQRTSASNIQYF.

A note on this clone: Relative to the germline gene, one junction end is altered; a read error may explain this. CDR3 nucleotide sequence: TGCAATACAAAGGGGTGGATCCCGAGGCATCACGGAAACACCATATATTTT. This codes for CNTKGWIPRHHGNTIYF. V is TRBV10-3 and J is TRBJ1-3; tentatively, D is TRBD1 (5 bases). Germline values: CDR1 ENHRY, CDR2 SYGVKD. This CDR3 comprises 17 residues.